This record looks at one T cell receptor beta chain sequence and its context. The sample comes from a study of blood T cell repertoires in COVID-19. CDR1 and CDR2 (germline): MNHNS, SASEGT. The length of the CDR3 is 19 residues. V was pared by 1 base and J by 0 bases, with 7 bases of the junction left unmatched. Per the study methods: The authors estimated nucleated cell counts from reference gene primer amplification. Sequenced by immunoSEQ multiplex PCR; TCRdb stores in-frame clones only, minus some. The V and J calls and the clone size are those of that table, but D and trimming were determined from the DNA. The sample lists around 15,000 clones; 80% to 90% were seen once.

Sequences were obtained from peripheral blood. This clonotype originated in a man between 65 and 80 years old in a cohort sampled during active COVID-19. V and J are TRBV6-1 and TRBJ2-4; 12 bases line up with TRBD1. Here the CDR3 reads CASSEGWDRGPQAKNIQYF. The CDR3 DNA reads TGTGCCAGCAGTGAAGGCTGGGACAGGGGGCCACAAGCCAAAAACATTCAGTACTTC.